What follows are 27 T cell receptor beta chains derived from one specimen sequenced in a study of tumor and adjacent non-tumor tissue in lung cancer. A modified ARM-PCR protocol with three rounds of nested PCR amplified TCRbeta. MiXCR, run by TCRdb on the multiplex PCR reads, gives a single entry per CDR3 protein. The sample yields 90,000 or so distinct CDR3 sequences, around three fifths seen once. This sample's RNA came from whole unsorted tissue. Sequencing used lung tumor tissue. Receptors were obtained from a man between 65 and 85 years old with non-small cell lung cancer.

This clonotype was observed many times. CDR3 loop: CASSARDRYNEQFF. The CDR3 DNA is TGCGCCAGCAGCGCCCGGGACAGGTACAATGAGCAGTTCTTC. The chain couples TRBV5-1 to TRBJ2-1; TRBD1 agrees at 8 bases. The V gene end was trimmed by 4 bases and the J gene end by 4 bases; junction bases not matched to a gene: 4. Germline CDR1 is SGHRS and CDR2 is YFSETQ. The CDR3 runs to 14 residues. Full variable domain (remainder filled in from reference TRBV5-1 and TRBJ2-1): KAGVTQTPRYLIKTRGQQVTLSCSPISGHRSVSWYQQTPGQGLQFLFEYFSETQRNKGNFPGRFSGRQFSNSRSEMNVSTLELGDSALYLCASSARDRYNEQFFGPGTRLTVL.

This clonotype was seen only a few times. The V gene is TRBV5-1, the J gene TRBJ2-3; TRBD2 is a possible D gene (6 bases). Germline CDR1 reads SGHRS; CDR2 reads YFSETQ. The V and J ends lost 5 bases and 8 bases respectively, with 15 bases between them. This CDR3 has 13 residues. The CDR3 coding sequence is TGCGCCAGCAGGGAAGGAGGGTCGGGTACGCAGTATTTT. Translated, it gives CASREGGSGTQYF. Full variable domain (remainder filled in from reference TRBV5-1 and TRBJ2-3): KAGVTQTPRYLIKTRGQQVTLSCSPISGHRSVSWYQQTPGQGLQFLFEYFSETQRNKGNFPGRFSGRQFSNSRSEMNVSTLELGDSALYLCASREGGSGTQYFGPGTRLTVL.

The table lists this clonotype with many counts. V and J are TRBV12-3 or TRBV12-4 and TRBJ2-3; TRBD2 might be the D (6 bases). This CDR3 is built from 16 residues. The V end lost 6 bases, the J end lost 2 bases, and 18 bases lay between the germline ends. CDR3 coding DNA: TGTGCCAGCAGACAGACTAGGGGATTCCCCACAGATACGCAGTATTTT. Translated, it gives CASRQTRGFPTDTQYF.

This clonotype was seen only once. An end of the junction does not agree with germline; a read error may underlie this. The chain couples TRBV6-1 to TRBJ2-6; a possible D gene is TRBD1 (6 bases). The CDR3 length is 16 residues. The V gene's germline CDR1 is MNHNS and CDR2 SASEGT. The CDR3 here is CASSAEDSYGANVLAF. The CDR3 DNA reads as TGTGCCAGCAGTGCCGAGGACAGTTATGGGGCCAACGTCCTGGCTTTC.

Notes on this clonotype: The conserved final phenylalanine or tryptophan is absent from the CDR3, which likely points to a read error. The DNA for the CDR3 is TGTGCCAACACCCGGACTAGCGGGATAGAGACCCAGTACTCC. Translated, it gives CANTRTSGIETQYS. The rearrangement uses TRBV6-6 and TRBJ2-5; 12 bases are shared with TRBD2. With V trimmed by 10 bases and J by 4 bases, 7 bases remained unmatched. Germline CDR1 and CDR2: MNHNY and SVGAGI (reference sequence). CDR3 length equals 14 residues.

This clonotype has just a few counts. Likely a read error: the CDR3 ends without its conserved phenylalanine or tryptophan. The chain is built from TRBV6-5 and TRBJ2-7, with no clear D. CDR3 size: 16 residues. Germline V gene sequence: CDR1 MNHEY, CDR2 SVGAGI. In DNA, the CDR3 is TGTGTCAGCAGTTACTCGGCAGCTGGACCGACCTACGAGCAGTACTCC. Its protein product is CVSSYSAAGPTYEQYS.

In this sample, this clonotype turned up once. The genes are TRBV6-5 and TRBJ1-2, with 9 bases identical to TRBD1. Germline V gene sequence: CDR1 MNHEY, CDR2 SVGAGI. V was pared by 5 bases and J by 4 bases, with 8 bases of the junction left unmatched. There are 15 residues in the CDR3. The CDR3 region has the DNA TGTGCCAGCAGTACCGAAGGGACAGGGCTCTATGGCTACACCTTC. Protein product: CASSTEGTGLYGYTF.

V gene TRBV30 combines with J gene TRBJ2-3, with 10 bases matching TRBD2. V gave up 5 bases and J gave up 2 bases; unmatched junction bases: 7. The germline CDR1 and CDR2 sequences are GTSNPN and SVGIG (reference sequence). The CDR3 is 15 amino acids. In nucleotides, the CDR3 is TGTGCCTGGGATCTAGCGGGAGCCAACACAGATACGCAGTATTTT. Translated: CAWDLAGANTDTQYF.

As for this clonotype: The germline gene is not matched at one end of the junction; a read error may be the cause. DNA of the CDR3: TGTGCCAATCGGACCTCTGGGGCCAACGTACTGACTTTC. This encodes CANRTSGANVLTF. The rearrangement links TRBV11-2 to TRBJ2-6, with a weak D call TRBD1 (5 bases). Germline lookup yields CDR1 SGHAT and CDR2 FQNNGV. CDR3 length equals 13 residues.

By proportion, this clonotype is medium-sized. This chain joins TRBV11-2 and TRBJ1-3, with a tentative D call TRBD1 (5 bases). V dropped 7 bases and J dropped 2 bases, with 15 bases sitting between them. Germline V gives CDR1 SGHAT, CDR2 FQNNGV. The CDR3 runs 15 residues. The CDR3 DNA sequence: TGTGCCAGCAACCTTGGGGCAGGGACTGGAAACACCATATATTTT. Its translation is CASNLGAGTGNTIYF.

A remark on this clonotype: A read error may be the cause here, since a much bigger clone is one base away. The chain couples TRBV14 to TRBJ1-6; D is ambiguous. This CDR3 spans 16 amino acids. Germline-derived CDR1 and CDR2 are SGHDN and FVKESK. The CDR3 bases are TGTGCCAGCAGCCAAGAGTGGCGCTATCCTAATTCACCCCACCACTTT. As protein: CASSQEWRYPNSPHHF.

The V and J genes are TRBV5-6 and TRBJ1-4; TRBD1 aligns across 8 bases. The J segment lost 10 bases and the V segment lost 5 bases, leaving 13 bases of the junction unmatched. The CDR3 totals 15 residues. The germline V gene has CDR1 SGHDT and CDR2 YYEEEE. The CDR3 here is CASSPIRQGTVKLFF. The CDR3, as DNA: TGTGCCAGCAGTCCGATCCGACAGGGGACGGTAAAACTGTTTTTT.

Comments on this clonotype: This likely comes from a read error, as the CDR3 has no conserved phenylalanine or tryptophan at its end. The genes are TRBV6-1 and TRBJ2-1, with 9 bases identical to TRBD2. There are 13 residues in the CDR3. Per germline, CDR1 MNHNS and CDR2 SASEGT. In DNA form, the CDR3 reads TGTGCCAGCAAGCGGGGGGAGGACAAAGAGCAGTTCTCC. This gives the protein CASKRGEDKEQFS.

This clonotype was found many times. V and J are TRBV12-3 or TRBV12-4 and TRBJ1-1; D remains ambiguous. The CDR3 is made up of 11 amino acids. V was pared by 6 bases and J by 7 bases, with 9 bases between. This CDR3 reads CASSSVREAFF. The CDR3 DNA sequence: TGTGCCAGCAGCTCAGTGCGTGAAGCTTTCTTT.

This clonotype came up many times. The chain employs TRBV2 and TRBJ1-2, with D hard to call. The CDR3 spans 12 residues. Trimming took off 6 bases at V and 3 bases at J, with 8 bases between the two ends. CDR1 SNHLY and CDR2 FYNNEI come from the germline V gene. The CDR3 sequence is CASREDHYGYTF. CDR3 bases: TGTGCCAGCAGGGAGGACCACTATGGCTACACCTTC.

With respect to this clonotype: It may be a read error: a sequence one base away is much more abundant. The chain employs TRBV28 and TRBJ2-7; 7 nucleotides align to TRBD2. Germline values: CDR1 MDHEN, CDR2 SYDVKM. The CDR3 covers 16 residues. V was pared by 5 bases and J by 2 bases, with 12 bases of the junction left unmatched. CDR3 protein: CASSAPGGVATYEQYF. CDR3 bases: TGTGCCAGCAGTGCCCCTGGGGGGGTGGCGACCTACGAGCAGTACTTC.

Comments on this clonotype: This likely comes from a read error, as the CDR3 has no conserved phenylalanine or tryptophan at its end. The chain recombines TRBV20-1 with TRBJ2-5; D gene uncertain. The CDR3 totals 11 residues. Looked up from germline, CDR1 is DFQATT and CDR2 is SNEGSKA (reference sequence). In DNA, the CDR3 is TGCAGTGCTAGAGTGGTAGAGACGCAGTACTCC. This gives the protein CSARVVETQYS.

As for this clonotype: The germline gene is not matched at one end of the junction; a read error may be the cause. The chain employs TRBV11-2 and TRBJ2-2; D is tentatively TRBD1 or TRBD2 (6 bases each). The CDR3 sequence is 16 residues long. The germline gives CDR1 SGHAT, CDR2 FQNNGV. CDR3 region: CASSSGGGTNTRELFF. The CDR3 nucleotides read TGTGCCAGTAGTTCTGGAGGGGGGACGAACACCAGGGAGCTGTTTTTT.

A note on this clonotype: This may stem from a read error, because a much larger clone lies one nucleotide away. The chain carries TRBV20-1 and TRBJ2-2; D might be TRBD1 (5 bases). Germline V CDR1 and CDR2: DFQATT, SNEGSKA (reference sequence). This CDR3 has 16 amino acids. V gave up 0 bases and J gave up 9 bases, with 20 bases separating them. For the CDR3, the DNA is TGCAGTGCTAGAGATCTAGGGGCCAGGGCAATCTGGGAGCTGTTTTTT. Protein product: CSARDLGARAIWELFF.

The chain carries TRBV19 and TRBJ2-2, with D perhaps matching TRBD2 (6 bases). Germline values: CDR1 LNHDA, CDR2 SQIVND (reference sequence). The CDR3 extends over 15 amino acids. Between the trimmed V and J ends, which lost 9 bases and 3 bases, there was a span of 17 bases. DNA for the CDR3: TGTGCCAGGGAACCCCGGGGGACCCACACCGGGGAGCTGTTTTTT. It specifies CAREPRGTHTGELFF. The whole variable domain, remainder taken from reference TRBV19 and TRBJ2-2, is DGGITQSPKYLFRKEGQNVTLSCEQNLNHDAMYWYRQDPGQGLRLIYYSQIVNDFQKGDIAEGYSVSREKKESFPLTVTSAQKNPTAFYLCAREPRGTHTGELFFGEGSRLTVL.

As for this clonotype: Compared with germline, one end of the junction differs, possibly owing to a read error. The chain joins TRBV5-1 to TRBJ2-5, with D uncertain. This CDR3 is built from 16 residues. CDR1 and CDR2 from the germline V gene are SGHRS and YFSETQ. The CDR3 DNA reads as TGCGCCAGGAGCTTGGCCCGAATTACAACCGGAGAGACCCAGTACTTC. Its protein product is CARSLARITTGETQYF.

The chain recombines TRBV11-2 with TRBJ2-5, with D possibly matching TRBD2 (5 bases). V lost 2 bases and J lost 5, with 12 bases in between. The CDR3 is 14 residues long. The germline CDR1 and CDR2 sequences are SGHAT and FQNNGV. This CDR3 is CASSLSMGSETQYF. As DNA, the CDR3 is TGTGCCAGCAGCTTAAGCATGGGGAGTGAGACCCAGTACTTC.

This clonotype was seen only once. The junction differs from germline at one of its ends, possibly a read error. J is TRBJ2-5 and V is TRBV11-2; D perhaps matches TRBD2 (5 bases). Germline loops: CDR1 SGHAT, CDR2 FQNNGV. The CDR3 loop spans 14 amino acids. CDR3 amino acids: CASSASRSWETQYF. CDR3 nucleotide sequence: TGTGCCAGCAGCGCAAGCAGGAGTTGGGAGACTCAGTACTTC.

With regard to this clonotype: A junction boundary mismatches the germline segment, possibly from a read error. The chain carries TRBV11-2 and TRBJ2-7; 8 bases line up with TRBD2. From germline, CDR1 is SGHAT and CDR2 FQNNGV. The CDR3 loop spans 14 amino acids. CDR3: CPSASSGVVREQYF. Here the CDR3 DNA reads TGTCCCAGCGCCAGTAGCGGGGTGGTCCGCGAGCAATACTTC.

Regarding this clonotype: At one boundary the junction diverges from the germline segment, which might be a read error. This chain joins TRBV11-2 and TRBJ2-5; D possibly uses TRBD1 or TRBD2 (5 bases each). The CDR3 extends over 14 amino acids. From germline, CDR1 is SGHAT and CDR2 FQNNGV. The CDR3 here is CASSLGPNQGTQCF. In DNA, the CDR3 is TGTGCCAGCAGCTTAGGCCCTAACCAAGGGACCCAGTGCTTC.

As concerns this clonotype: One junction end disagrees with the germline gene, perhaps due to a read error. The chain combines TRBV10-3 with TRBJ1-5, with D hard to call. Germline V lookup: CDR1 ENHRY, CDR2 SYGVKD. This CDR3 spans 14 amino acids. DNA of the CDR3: TGTGCAATCAGTGAGTCATCTGGATCACAGCCCCAGCATTTT. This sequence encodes CAISESSGSQPQHF.

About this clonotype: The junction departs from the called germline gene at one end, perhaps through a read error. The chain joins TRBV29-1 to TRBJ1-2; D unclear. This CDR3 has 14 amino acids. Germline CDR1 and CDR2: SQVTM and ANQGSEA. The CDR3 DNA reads TGCAGGGTTGAACCGAATTCGGTACCGAAGGGCTACACCTTC. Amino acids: CRVEPNSVPKGYTF.